These T cell receptor beta chains were read from a single sample in a study of blood T cell repertoires in COVID-19. Profiled with immunoSEQ multiplex PCR; TCRdb holds only in-frame clones, not every one. Among 110,000 or so clones, roughly four fifths were seen once, and the ten largest hold more than 9%. The specimen was peripheral blood. These receptor sequences come from a human donor in a cohort sampled during active COVID-19. Each CDR3 is given with its conserved first and last residue. D genes are given only for firm matches.

V gene	D gene	J gene	CDR3 protein
TRBV9	.	TRBJ1-4	CASSVDWSDEKLFF
TRBV10-1	TRBD2	TRBJ2-5	CASRPGLASQETQYF
TRBV4-3	TRBD2	TRBJ2-1	CASSQDPSGGALSYNEQFF
TRBV6-5	.	TRBJ2-7	CASSYATAYEQYF
TRBV19	TRBD1	TRBJ1-4	CASSRTGTGGEKLFF
TRBV19	.	TRBJ2-6	CASSMSSGANVLTF
TRBV30	TRBD1	TRBJ2-7	CAWGGRGHEQYF
TRBV7-9	.	TRBJ2-7	CASSLSDGAPRRQYF
TRBV27	.	TRBJ1-1	CASSLSPGMNTEAFF
TRBV27	TRBD2	TRBJ2-7	CASSGASGPSYEQYF
TRBV28	TRBD1	TRBJ1-1	CATRSGDRVLEAFF
TRBV9	.	TRBJ2-5	CASSATQIQETQYF
TRBV9	TRBD2	TRBJ2-1	CASSPRGLVSDEQFF
TRBV19	TRBD2	TRBJ2-3	CASSMRTRTDTQYF
TRBV30	.	TRBJ2-7	CAWSSSEQYF
TRBV24-1	TRBD2	TRBJ2-1	CATSDPNTSGRTEQFF
TRBV7-9	.	TRBJ1-1	CASSPEAGGTEAFF
TRBV4-3	.	TRBJ2-2	CASSQDRGSTGELFF
TRBV5-1	TRBD1	TRBJ2-1	CASSLQGVGDEQFF
TRBV27	.	TRBJ1-3	CASSQGSSGNTIYF